The next 9 T cell receptor beta chains were all read from a single sample in a study of T cell repertoires in cytomegalovirus infection. A single record per CDR3 protein comes from TCRdb applying MiXCR to the reads. The table records hundreds of thousands of distinct CDR3 sequences, roughly 46% of them present only once. These receptors' antigens are unknown. Specimen: cultured PBMCs, collected from culture after CMV antigen stimulation. The receptors were gathered from a human donor in good health (CMV status not recorded). Some clones in this sample may be carry-over from other donors' samples.

In this sample, this clonotype turned up a few times. The V call is TRBV7-8, the J call TRBJ1-5, with D possibly TRBD1 on 5 matching bases. This CDR3 is 14 amino acids long. In germline, CDR1 is SGHVS, CDR2 FQNEAQ. V was shortened by 3 bases and J by 6 bases, with 12 bases between the two germline ends. CDR3 amino acids: CASSFAGTGQPQHF. Here the CDR3 DNA reads TGTGCCAGCAGCTTTGCAGGGACGGGTCAGCCCCAGCATTTT.

There are a few counts of this clonotype. In nucleotides, the CDR3 is TGTGCCAGCAGCCGGGACGGGTCTAACTATGGCTACACCTTC. Its translation is CASSRDGSNYGYTF. The rearrangement uses TRBV6-2 or TRBV6-3 and TRBJ1-2, with D maybe TRBD1 (5 bases). CDR1 and CDR2 (germline): MNHEY, SVGEGT. The CDR3 sequence is 14 residues long. The germline V and J ends were trimmed by 6 bases and 0 bases, with 11 bases remaining between them.

The chain joins TRBV6-5 to TRBJ2-1, with TRBD2 matching over 8 bases. From germline, CDR1 is MNHEY and CDR2 SVGAGI. This CDR3 region has 17 residues. J gave up 10 bases and V 0 bases, and 14 bases lay outside the gene matches. CDR3 in amino acids: CASSYSSAGGHTTEQFF. DNA of the CDR3: TGTGCCAGCAGTTACTCTTCCGCGGGAGGCCACACAACCGAGCAGTTCTTC.

This clonotype has just a few counts. The V and J genes are TRBV7-2 and TRBJ1-6; TRBD1 agrees at 8 bases. The CDR3 contains 14 residues. Looked up from germline, CDR1 is SGHTA and CDR2 is FQGNSA. Trimming took 5 bases from V and 8 from J; bases not matched to a gene: 5. The CDR3 loop is CASSPDRAYSPLHF. The DNA for the CDR3 is TGTGCCAGCAGCCCGGACAGGGCCTATTCACCCCTCCACTTT.

The chain recombines TRBV4-1 with TRBJ2-3; no clear D gene. Trimming pared 0 bases from V and 4 bases from J, leaving 11 bases between. CDR3 length equals 15 residues. Germline CDR1 is MGHRA and CDR2 is YSYEKL. The CDR3 DNA is TGCGCCAGCAGCCAAGATAACGCAGGCCCAGATACGCAGTATTTT. It encodes CASSQDNAGPDTQYF.

The J gene is TRBJ2-1, the V gene TRBV7-2; perhaps TRBD2 as D (6 bases). Germline CDR1 reads SGHTA; CDR2 reads FQGNSA. Trimming removed 6 bases from V and 8 bases from J, with 17 bases in between. This CDR3 comprises 14 residues. In DNA, the CDR3 is TGTGCCAGCAGAGATGACCGCGGGGACCATGAGCAGTTCTTC. Translation gives CASRDDRGDHEQFF.

V usage is TRBV7-9 and J usage is TRBJ2-6, with unresolved D. V shed 5 bases and J shed 0 bases, with 8 bases lying between them. The length of the CDR3 is 15 residues. Germline loops: CDR1 SEHNR, CDR2 FQNEAQ (reference sequence). This CDR3 reads CASSQQGSGANVLTF. The CDR3 region has the DNA TGTGCCAGCAGCCAGCAAGGCTCTGGGGCCAACGTCCTGACTTTC.

The J gene is TRBJ1-2, the V gene TRBV27; no clear D. The CDR3 spans 16 residues. Trimming cost V 3 bases and J 3 bases, with 17 bases left between them. Germline V gene data show CDR1 as MNHEY and CDR2 as SMNVEV (reference sequence). The CDR3 DNA reads TGTGCCAGCAGTTTTTCCCGAGGCTCTCTGGACTATGGCTACACCTTC. Translating it yields CASSFSRGSLDYGYTF.

The CDR3 loop is CASSLLRPIPGAQETQYF. The CDR3 bases are TGTGCCAGCAGTTTACTCCGCCCGATCCCGGGAGCTCAAGAGACCCAGTACTTC. This rearrangement joins TRBV12-3 or TRBV12-4 to TRBJ2-5; D might be TRBD2 (6 bases). This CDR3 region has 18 residues. Deletions cut 2 bases from V and 2 bases from J, with 21 bases between.